Shown below are 24 T cell receptor beta chains from a single sample sequenced in a study of CD8+ T cells in alopecia areata. Extraction and reverse transcription of RNA yielded cDNA as the sequencing template. Only in-frame clones appear in the TCRdb table, and some are missing; sequencing was by immunoSEQ multiplex PCR. The data show approximately 150,000 clones, roughly 60% seen once. Treatment here: oral pan-JAK inhibitor, 5-10 mg twice daily. The material was CD4+ T cells sorted from blood, obtained at week 24, from a patient treated with tofacitinib. Source of these receptors: a human donor with alopecia areata.

This chain uses TRBV4-1 with TRBJ1-5; TRBD1 is a possible D gene (6 bases). This CDR3 has 12 amino acids. V lost 6 bases to trimming and J lost 7 bases, with 10 bases between them. Germline CDR1 reads MGHRA; CDR2 reads YSYEKL. The CDR3 reads CASRLRGQPQHF. The CDR3 nucleotides are TGCGCCAGCAGACTTAGGGGGCAGCCCCAGCATTTT.

This chain joins TRBV5-6 and TRBJ2-5; maybe TRBD1 (6 bases). V lost 5 bases to trimming and J lost 5 bases, with 16 bases between them. The CDR3 is 14 amino acids. CDR1 is SGHDT, CDR2 YYEEEE, per germline. The CDR3 DNA follows: TGTGCCAGCAGTCGAAACAGGGTCTGGGAGACCCAGTACTTC. This sequence encodes CASSRNRVWETQYF.

CDR3 amino acids: CASSDRDGYTF. Here the CDR3 DNA reads TGTGCCAGCAGTGACAGGGACGGCTACACCTTC. This chain connects TRBV6-5 to TRBJ1-2; 7 bases line up with TRBD1. Germline loops: CDR1 MNHEY, CDR2 SVGAGI. Trimming removed 5 bases from V and 8 bases from J; junction bases left unmatched: 2. This CDR3 has 11 residues.

CDR3 sequence: CASRDRGNGELFF. The CDR3 DNA reads TGTGCCAGCAGAGACAGGGGTAACGGGGAGCTGTTTTTT. The rearrangement links TRBV6-1 to TRBJ2-2; 8 bases agree with TRBD1. From germline, CDR1 is MNHNS and CDR2 SASEGT. Unmatched junction bases numbered 4, after V lost 6 bases and J lost 7 bases. The CDR3 runs to 13 residues.

This clone was seen more than once but under ten times. This chain connects TRBV5-1 to TRBJ2-2, with D hard to call. The germline V gene has CDR1 SGHRS and CDR2 YFSETQ. The CDR3 loop spans 18 amino acids. V was trimmed by 5 bases and J by 5 bases, leaving 25 bases between them. The chain's CDR3 is CASSPGRSAASTTGELFF. The CDR3 DNA sequence: TGCGCCAGCAGTCCCGGGCGTTCGGCGGCGAGTACAACCGGGGAGCTGTTTTTT.

The genes are TRBV4-1 and TRBJ2-5; no firm D call. Germline V gene lookup returns CDR1 MGHRA and CDR2 YSYEKL. Trimming stripped 1 base from V and 0 bases from J, with 9 bases between. The CDR3 sequence is 15 residues long. CDR3 residues: CASSQGYGNQETQYF. Here the CDR3 DNA reads TGCGCCAGCAGCCAAGGGTACGGCAACCAAGAGACCCAGTACTTC.

V usage is TRBV19 and J usage is TRBJ1-6, with TRBD1 matching 10 bases. V was pared by 2 bases and J by 9 bases, with 1 base of the junction left unmatched. CDR1 is LNHDA and CDR2 is SQIVND in the germline V gene (reference sequence). This CDR3 region has 14 residues. The CDR3 region is CASSIRDRGSPLHF. CDR3 sequence (DNA): TGTGCCAGTAGTATACGGGACAGGGGTTCACCCCTCCACTTT.

This clone was seen a few times. For the CDR3, the DNA is TGCAGCGTTGAAGGGGTTCAAAGGGCAGGGCCGGGCACAGATACGCAGTATTTT. Residues: CSVEGVQRAGPGTDTQYF. The J gene is TRBJ2-3, the V gene TRBV29-1, with a weak D call TRBD1 (5 bases). Trimming removed 1 base at V and 1 base at J, with 21 bases between. The germline CDR1 and CDR2 sequences are SQVTM and ANQGSEA. The length of the CDR3 is 18 residues.

The genes are TRBV30 and TRBJ2-4; 7 positions match TRBD1. Germline CDR1 reads GTSNPN; CDR2 reads SVGIG (reference sequence). The CDR3 runs 15 residues. With 0 bases clipped from V and 8 bases from J, the junction kept 10 bases outside the gene matches. The CDR3 bases are TGTGCCTGGAGTGTATTCAGGGGGATTGGGGACATTCAGTACTTC. Its protein product is CAWSVFRGIGDIQYF.

The chain recombines TRBV30 with TRBJ1-4; 8 nucleotides agree with TRBD1. With 8 bases clipped from V and 7 bases from J, the junction kept 6 bases outside the gene matches. CDR1 and CDR2 (germline): GTSNPN, SVGIG (reference sequence). The CDR3 has 12 amino acids. The CDR3 DNA follows: TGTGCCCGACGACAGGGGAGTGAAAAACTGTTTTTT. Residues: CARRQGSEKLFF. The entire variable domain, with the rest obtained from reference TRBV30 and TRBJ1-4, is as follows: SQTIHQWPATLVQPVGSPLSLECTVEGTSNPNLYWYRQAAGRGLQLLFYSVGIGQISSEVPQNLSASRPQDRQFILSSKKLLLSDSGFYLCARRQGSEKLFFGSGTQLSVL.

This clone was recorded only once. This chain links TRBV30 with TRBJ1-2; D remains unclear. Looked up from germline, CDR1 is GTSNPN and CDR2 is SVGIG (reference sequence). This CDR3 comprises 15 residues. V lost 5 bases, J lost 0 bases, and 16 bases lay in between. The CDR3, as DNA: TGTGCCTGGGGGCTGATGTTACGTTCTAACTATGGCTACACCTTC. It specifies CAWGLMLRSNYGYTF.

V and J are TRBV7-9 and TRBJ2-1; D is ambiguous. The ends were cut back, 5 bases at V and 7 bases at J, with 15 bases in the middle. Germline CDR1 SEHNR, CDR2 FQNEAQ (reference sequence). This CDR3 spans 14 amino acids. CDR3 bases: TGTGCCAGCAGCGACCGAGGACCCGAGAATGAGCAGTTCTTC. As protein: CASSDRGPENEQFF.

The V and J genes are TRBV7-9 and TRBJ2-3, with D maybe TRBD2 (6 bases). This CDR3 region has 13 residues. Trimming took 7 bases from V and 2 from J, leaving 10 bases between them. From germline, CDR1 is SEHNR and CDR2 FQNEAQ (reference sequence). This CDR3 reads CASMGGDTDTQYF. In DNA, the CDR3 is TGTGCCAGCATGGGGGGTGACACAGATACGCAGTATTTT.

This chain connects TRBV11-2 to TRBJ1-1, with D possibly being TRBD1 (5 bases). Germline assignment: CDR1 SGHAT and CDR2 FQNNGV. CDR3 length equals 15 residues. Trimming cost V 5 bases and J 10 bases, with 23 bases left between them. The CDR3 DNA sequence: TGTGCCAGCAGCCCGGGACGAGTCCTGGTCGGGGGAGCTTTCTTT. Translating gives CASSPGRVLVGGAFF. The full variable domain, its missing parts supplied by reference TRBV11-2 and TRBJ1-1, is EAGVAQSPRYKIIEKRQSVAFWCNPISGHATLYWYQQILGQGPKLLIQFQNNGVVDDSQLPKDRFSAERLKGVDSTLKIQPAKLEDSAVYLCASSPGRVLVGGAFFGQGTRLTVV.

CDR3 protein: CAWSFFGGKKGTTDTQYF. In nucleotides, the CDR3 is TGTGCCTGGAGTTTTTTCGGGGGGAAGAAGGGAACCACAGATACGCAGTATTTT. The rearrangement links TRBV30 to TRBJ2-3; the match to TRBD2 covers 7 bases. With 2 bases clipped from V and 2 bases from J, the junction kept 16 bases outside the gene matches. Germline V gene data show CDR1 as GTSNPN and CDR2 as SVGIG (reference sequence). The CDR3 consists of 18 residues.

The chain employs TRBV28 and TRBJ2-5; D is unresolved. In germline, CDR1 is MDHEN, CDR2 SYDVKM. The CDR3 loop spans 14 amino acids. V lost 4 bases and J 10 bases, leaving 19 bases between the germline ends. The CDR3 spells CASSSRRISGNQYF. CDR3 coding DNA: TGTGCCAGCAGTTCGAGGCGAATAAGTGGGAACCAGTACTTC.

The chain carries TRBV30 and TRBJ1-4, with D possibly being TRBD1 (6 bases). V lost 7 bases and J lost 4, with 10 bases in between. The germline V gene has CDR1 GTSNPN and CDR2 SVGIG (reference sequence). CDR3 length: 12 residues. For the CDR3, the DNA is TGTGCCTCCGGACAGTTTAATGAAAAACTGTTTTTT. The encoded protein is CASGQFNEKLFF.

Remarks on this clone: Sequence at one end of the junction differs from germline and may be a read error. The genes are TRBV30 and TRBJ2-3; 16 positions agree with TRBD2. Germline V gene data show CDR1 as GTSNPN and CDR2 as SVGIG (reference sequence). This CDR3 is built from 13 residues. The CDR3 DNA sequence: TGTGCCTGGAGAGTCCCGGGACTAGCGGGGGGGCGTTTT. Translating it yields CAWRVPGLAGGRF.

The DNA of the CDR3 is TGTGCCTGGAGATGGGTTCGGGGGAATGAGCAGTTCTTC. It codes for CAWRWVRGNEQFF. V gene TRBV30 combines with J gene TRBJ2-1, with D possibly TRBD2 on 6 matching bases. The CDR3 sequence is 13 residues long. The V and J ends lost 3 bases and 7 bases respectively, with 13 bases between them. CDR1 is GTSNPN and CDR2 is SVGIG in the germline V gene (reference sequence).

V and J are TRBV29-1 and TRBJ2-7; TRBD2 agrees at 9 bases. CDR3 length: 14 residues. After removal of 4 bases from V and 6 bases from J, the junction contained 10 bases not matched to a gene. Germline CDR1 is SQVTM and CDR2 is ANQGSEA. The CDR3 region is CSVARAGGPVEQYF. The DNA for the CDR3 is TGCAGCGTTGCCCGTGCGGGGGGGCCGGTCGAGCAGTACTTC.

The CDR3 sequence: CAWSAAGDSYNEQFF. The DNA of the CDR3 is TGTGCCTGGAGTGCGGCAGGGGACTCCTACAATGAGCAGTTCTTC. The chain joins TRBV30 to TRBJ2-1; a possible D gene is TRBD1 (6 bases). The CDR3 covers 15 residues. Germline V CDR1 and CDR2: GTSNPN, SVGIG (reference sequence). V was shortened by 1 base and J by 0 bases, with 10 bases between the two germline ends. Supplemented by reference TRBV30 and TRBJ2-1, the full variable domain reads SQTIHQWPATLVQPVGSPLSLECTVEGTSNPNLYWYRQAAGRGLQLLFYSVGIGQISSEVPQNLSASRPQDRQFILSSKKLLLSDSGFYLCAWSAAGDSYNEQFFGPGTRLTVL.

This clone has only a few counts. The chain joins TRBV29-1 to TRBJ1-2, with a weak D call TRBD1 (6 bases). This CDR3 region has 12 residues. V was clipped by 5 bases and J by 3 bases, with 10 bases between them. CDR1 is SQVTM, CDR2 ANQGSEA, per germline. The CDR3 DNA follows: TGCAGCGTTACAGGGAGGGACTATGGCTACACCTTC. It translates to CSVTGRDYGYTF. The whole variable domain, remainder taken from reference TRBV29-1 and TRBJ1-2, is SAVISQKPSRDICQRGTSLTIQCQVDSQVTMMFWYRQQPGQSLTLIATANQGSEATYESGFVIDKFPISRPNLTFSTLTVSNMSPEDSSIYLCSVTGRDYGYTFGSGTRLTVV.

The chain employs TRBV16 and TRBJ2-7, with 8 bases lining up with TRBD1. The V segment lost 6 bases and the J segment 2 bases; nucleotides outside the gene matches: 3. This CDR3 contains 13 residues. Germline assignment: CDR1 KGHSY and CDR2 FQNENV. The CDR3 loop is CASSPGGAYEQYF. As DNA, the CDR3 is TGTGCCAGCAGTCCAGGGGGCGCCTACGAGCAGTACTTC. The full variable domain, rest sourced from reference TRBV16 and TRBJ2-7, is GEEVAQTPKHLVRGEGQKAKLYCAPIKGHSYVFWYQQVLKNEFKFLISFQNENVFDETGMPKERFSAKCLPNSPCSLEIQATKLEDSAVYFCASSPGGAYEQYFGPGTRLTVT.

The V call is TRBV7-3, the J call TRBJ2-7, with D possibly called TRBD1 or TRBD2 (5 bases each). The V and J ends lost 5 bases and 2 bases respectively, with 10 bases between them. CDR1 is SGHTA, CDR2 FQGTGA, per germline. The CDR3 loop spans 13 amino acids. CDR3 residues: CASSGTYPYEQYF. Written as DNA, the CDR3 is TGTGCCAGCAGCGGGACCTACCCCTACGAGCAGTACTTC.